These 21 T cell receptor beta chains came from one sample sequenced in a study of T cell changes during pregnancy in multiple sclerosis. Using immunoSEQ multiplex PCR, the repertoire was profiled, and TCRdb retains in-frame clones only, with some absent. The data show around 60,000 clones, roughly 93% seen once. Specimen: peripheral blood, collected after pregnancy. The receptors originated from a female donor with multiple sclerosis, enrolled in a pregnancy study.

The chain uses TRBV4-3 and TRBJ2-1, with 8 positions matching TRBD2. The V gene end was trimmed by 2 bases and the J gene end by 8 bases; junction bases not matched to a gene: 8. CDR3 length: 15 residues. Germline V CDR1 and CDR2: LGHNA, YSLEER. The CDR3 sequence: CASSQSPGLGYEQFF. CDR3 nucleotide sequence: TGCGCCAGCAGCCAATCCCCGGGACTAGGGTATGAGCAGTTCTTC.

This clone has just one count. V gene TRBV5-6 combines with J gene TRBJ2-3; the D is unclear. The CDR3 loop spans 16 amino acids. Trimming removed 1 base at V and 0 bases at J, with 12 bases between. From germline, CDR1 is SGHDT and CDR2 YYEEEE. CDR3 residues: CASSLSRSVSTDTQYF. The DNA for the CDR3 is TGTGCCAGCAGCTTGTCGCGCTCCGTCAGCACAGATACGCAGTATTTT.

This chain connects TRBV5-6 to TRBJ1-2; 8 nucleotides line up with TRBD1. Losses at the gene ends were 9 bases for V and 3 bases for J; bases not matched to a gene: 7. Germline V gene lookup returns CDR1 SGHDT and CDR2 YYEEEE. The CDR3 runs to 13 residues. The CDR3 nucleotides read TGTGCCACCGCCCAGGGGGCCTACTATGGCTACACCTTC. Amino acid sequence: CATAQGAYYGYTF.

The chain has TRBV2 and TRBJ1-1; D is perhaps TRBD1 (5 bases). Trimming took off 6 bases at V and 0 bases at J, with 11 bases between the two ends. CDR1 SNHLY and CDR2 FYNNEI come from the germline V gene. The CDR3 extends over 14 amino acids. This CDR3 is CASSLQDMNTEAFF. Written as DNA, the CDR3 is TGTGCCAGCAGCCTACAGGACATGAACACTGAAGCTTTCTTT.

This clone appeared a single time. V is TRBV4-3 and J is TRBJ2-6, with 7 bases lining up with TRBD1. In germline, CDR1 is LGHNA, CDR2 YSLEER. The V and J ends lost 2 bases and 0 bases, in that order; junction bases with no gene match: 4. The CDR3 consists of 17 residues. CDR3 sequence: CASSQLTGDSGANVLTF. CDR3 in DNA: TGCGCCAGCAGCCAACTTACAGGGGACTCTGGGGCCAACGTCCTGACTTTC.

This clone was detected only once. This chain connects TRBV25-1 to TRBJ1-2; D unclear. The CDR3 loop spans 10 amino acids. Per germline, CDR1 MGHDK and CDR2 SYGVNS. The germline V and J ends were trimmed by 10 bases and 6 bases, with 9 bases remaining between them. The CDR3 protein is CATNSNGYTF. The CDR3 nucleotides read TGTGCCACGAACTCTAATGGCTACACCTTC.

The rearrangement joins TRBV5-4 to TRBJ2-1; 9 bases are shared with TRBD1. CDR3 length: 16 amino acids. J gave up 2 bases and V 4 bases, and 7 bases lay outside the gene matches. CDR1 is SGHNT, CDR2 YYREEE, per germline (reference sequence). CDR3 sequence reads: CASSQGQGLPYNEQFF. The CDR3 region has the DNA TGTGCCAGCAGCCAAGGACAGGGGCTACCCTACAATGAGCAGTTCTTC.

The chain combines TRBV6-5 with TRBJ2-3; 10 positions match TRBD1. CDR3 length: 16 amino acids. Trimming cost V 4 bases and J 4 bases; bases outside gene matches: 8. CDR1 is MNHEY and CDR2 is SVGAGI in the germline V gene. The CDR3 DNA sequence: TGTGCCAGCAGTTCTTGGACAGGGGGGAATGCAGATACGCAGTATTTT. Translating it yields CASSSWTGGNADTQYF.

V is TRBV30 and J is TRBJ1-5, with D hard to call. Trimming pared 0 bases from V and 3 bases from J, leaving 9 bases between. The CDR3 contains 14 residues. Germline V gene lookup returns CDR1 GTSNPN and CDR2 SVGIG (reference sequence). CDR3 in amino acids: CAWSVAVHNQPQHF. CDR3 DNA: TGTGCCTGGAGTGTAGCGGTTCACAATCAGCCCCAGCATTTT.

The CDR3 protein is CASSPRGFSGELFF. The CDR3 coding sequence is TGTGCCAGCAGCCCCAGGGGCTTTAGCGGGGAGCTGTTTTTT. The chain recombines TRBV7-2 with TRBJ2-2; possible D gene TRBD1, 6 bases. The germline V gene encodes CDR1 SGHTA and CDR2 FQGNSA. The CDR3 runs to 14 residues. V was pared by 5 bases and J by 7 bases, with 14 bases between.

The genes are TRBV5-1 and TRBJ2-3, with 9 bases aligning to TRBD2. CDR3 length: 14 residues. Germline V gene data show CDR1 as SGHRS and CDR2 as YFSETQ. After removal of 0 bases from V and 5 bases from J, the junction contained 1 base not matched to a gene. The CDR3 sequence is CASSLELAGDTQYF. The CDR3 DNA sequence: TGCGCCAGCAGCTTGGAACTAGCGGGAGATACGCAGTATTTT.

V and J are TRBV5-1 and TRBJ2-1, with D tentatively TRBD2 (6 bases). Per germline, CDR1 SGHRS and CDR2 YFSETQ. The ends were cut back, 4 bases at V and 5 bases at J, with 16 bases in the middle. This CDR3 spans 15 amino acids. In nucleotides, the CDR3 is TGCGCCAGCAGCATGGGGGGAGCAATCGACAATGAGCAGTTCTTC. Its translation is CASSMGGAIDNEQFF.

The chain has TRBV28 and TRBJ2-5; D call uncertain. The V end lost 7 bases, the J end lost 6 bases, and 18 bases lay between the germline ends. This CDR3 contains 14 residues. The germline V gene has CDR1 MDHEN and CDR2 SYDVKM. The CDR3 DNA reads TGTGCCAGCACCCCCGGCGGTAGTAGCAAGACCCAGTACTTC. This sequence encodes CASTPGGSSKTQYF.

The V call is TRBV11-2, the J call TRBJ2-1; 10 bases match TRBD2. CDR1 is SGHAT and CDR2 is FQNNGV in the germline V gene. This CDR3 is built from 16 residues. With V trimmed by 5 bases and J by 13 bases, 17 bases remained unmatched. The CDR3 DNA sequence: TGTGCCAGCAGCGTATTACTAGCGGGGCGGCAAATTGGTCAGTTCTTC. Its translation is CASSVLLAGRQIGQFF.

The chain carries TRBV4-3 and TRBJ1-6; tentatively, D is TRBD1 (6 bases). The V end was cut by 0 bases, the J end by 9 bases, with 12 bases between. The CDR3 runs 15 residues. Per germline, CDR1 LGHNA and CDR2 YSLEER. In nucleotides, the CDR3 is TGCGCCAGCAGCCAAGAACCAGGGGTCGGTTCACCCCTCCACTTT. Translated, it gives CASSQEPGVGSPLHF.

The rearrangement joins TRBV10-3 to TRBJ2-7; 9 positions match TRBD1. J was trimmed by 6 bases and V by 6 bases; bases with no gene match: 6. Germline V gene lookup returns CDR1 ENHRY and CDR2 SYGVKD. The CDR3 is 13 residues long. The CDR3 region is CAISGTGSIEQYF. Written as DNA, the CDR3 is TGTGCCATCAGCGGGACAGGGAGTATCGAGCAGTACTTC.

The gene calls are TRBV6-5 and TRBJ2-7; tentatively, D is TRBD2 (6 bases). V was pared by 5 bases and J by 7 bases, with 12 bases between. This CDR3 has 12 amino acids. In germline, CDR1 is MNHEY, CDR2 SVGAGI. CDR3 amino acids: CASSRLGEEQYF. DNA for the CDR3: TGTGCCAGCAGTCGACTAGGGGAAGAGCAGTACTTC.

This CDR3 is CASSLARTGVYGYTF. CDR3 sequence (DNA): TGTGCCAGCAGTCTTGCCCGGACAGGCGTCTATGGCTACACCTTC. The V gene is TRBV28, the J gene TRBJ1-2; 7 nucleotides line up with TRBD1. CDR3 length equals 15 residues. CDR1 is MDHEN and CDR2 is SYDVKM in the germline V gene. V shed 5 bases, J shed 4 bases, and the junction held 10 bases outside the gene matches.

The CDR3 DNA is TGTGCCATCAGTGACCTTGACAGGGGAGGGACTGAAGCTTTCTTT. It translates to CAISDLDRGGTEAFF. The chain carries TRBV10-3 and TRBJ1-1; 8 nucleotides match TRBD1. CDR1 and CDR2 from the germline V gene are ENHRY and SYGVKD. The CDR3 totals 15 residues. The junction had 8 bases not matched to a gene; V was cut back by 3 bases and J by 5 bases.

This sequence joins TRBV7-9 and TRBJ2-1, with D perhaps matching TRBD2 (5 bases). Trimming stripped 5 bases from V and 8 bases from J, with 13 bases between. The length of the CDR3 is 13 residues. Germline assignment: CDR1 SEHNR and CDR2 FQNEAQ (reference sequence). The CDR3 DNA sequence: TGTGCCAGCAGCCCCCTAATTAGCGATGAGCAGTTCTTC. Translating gives CASSPLISDEQFF.

This clone was detected only a few times. The gene calls are TRBV7-9 and TRBJ1-1; D gene unclear. This CDR3 region has 11 residues. Germline lookup yields CDR1 SEHNR and CDR2 FQNEAQ (reference sequence). V shed 5 bases and J shed 5 bases, with 6 bases lying between them. CDR3 loop: CASSPLTEAFF. The CDR3, as DNA: TGTGCCAGCAGCCCCCTTACTGAAGCTTTCTTT.